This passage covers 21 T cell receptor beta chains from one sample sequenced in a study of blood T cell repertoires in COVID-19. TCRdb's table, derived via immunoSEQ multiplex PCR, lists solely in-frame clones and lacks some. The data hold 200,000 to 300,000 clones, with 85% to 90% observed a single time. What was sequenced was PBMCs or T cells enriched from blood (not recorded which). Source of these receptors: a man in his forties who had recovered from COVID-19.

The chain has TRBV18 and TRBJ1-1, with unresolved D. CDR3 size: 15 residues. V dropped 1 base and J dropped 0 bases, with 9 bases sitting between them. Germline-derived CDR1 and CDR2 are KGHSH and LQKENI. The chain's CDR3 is CASSPRVEVNTEAFF. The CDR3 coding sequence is TGTGCCAGCTCACCACGGGTGGAGGTGAACACTGAAGCTTTCTTT.

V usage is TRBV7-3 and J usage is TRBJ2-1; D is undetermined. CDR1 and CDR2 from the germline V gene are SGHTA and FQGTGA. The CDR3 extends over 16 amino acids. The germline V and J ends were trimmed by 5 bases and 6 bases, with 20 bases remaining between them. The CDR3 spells CASSPDENTFPNEQFF. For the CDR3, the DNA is TGTGCCAGCAGCCCTGATGAAAACACGTTTCCCAATGAGCAGTTCTTC.

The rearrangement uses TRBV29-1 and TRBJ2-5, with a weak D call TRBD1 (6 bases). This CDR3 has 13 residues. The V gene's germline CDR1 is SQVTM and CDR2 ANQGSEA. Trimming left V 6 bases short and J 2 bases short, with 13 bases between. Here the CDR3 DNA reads TGCAGCGTCGCACTACAGGGACAAGAGACCCAGTACTTC. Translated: CSVALQGQETQYF.

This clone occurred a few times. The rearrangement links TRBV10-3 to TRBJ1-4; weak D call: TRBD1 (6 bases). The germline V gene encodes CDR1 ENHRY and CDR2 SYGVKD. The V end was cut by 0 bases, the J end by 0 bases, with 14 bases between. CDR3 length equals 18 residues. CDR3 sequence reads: CAISESAGTRATNEKLFF. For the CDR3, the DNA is TGTGCCATCAGTGAGTCCGCCGGGACAAGGGCAACTAATGAAAAACTGTTTTTT.

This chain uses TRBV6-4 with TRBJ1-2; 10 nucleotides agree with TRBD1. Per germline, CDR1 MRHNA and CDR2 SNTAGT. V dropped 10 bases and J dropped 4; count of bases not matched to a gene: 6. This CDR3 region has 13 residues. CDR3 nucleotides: TGTGCCACCAAGGGACAGGGGTCCTATGGCTACACCTTC. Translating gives CATKGQGSYGYTF.

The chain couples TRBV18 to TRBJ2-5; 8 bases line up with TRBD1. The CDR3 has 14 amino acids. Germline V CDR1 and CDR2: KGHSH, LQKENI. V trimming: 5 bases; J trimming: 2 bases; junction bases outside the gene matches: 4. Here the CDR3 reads CASSTRTGQETQYF. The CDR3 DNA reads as TGTGCCAGCTCAACTCGGACAGGGCAAGAGACCCAGTACTTC.

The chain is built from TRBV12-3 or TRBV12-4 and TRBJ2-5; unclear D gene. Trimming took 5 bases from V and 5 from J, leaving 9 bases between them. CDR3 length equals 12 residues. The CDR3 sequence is CASSQALETQYF. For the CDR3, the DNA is TGTGCCAGCAGTCAAGCCTTGGAGACCCAGTACTTC.

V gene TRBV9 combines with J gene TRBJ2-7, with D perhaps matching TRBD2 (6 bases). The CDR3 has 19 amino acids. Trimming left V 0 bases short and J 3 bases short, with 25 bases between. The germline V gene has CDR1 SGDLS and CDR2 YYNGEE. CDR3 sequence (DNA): TGTGCCAGCAGCGTAGCCCCCGGAGGGTGGGGTCCACGGGGCTACGAGCAGTACTTC. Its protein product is CASSVAPGGWGPRGYEQYF.

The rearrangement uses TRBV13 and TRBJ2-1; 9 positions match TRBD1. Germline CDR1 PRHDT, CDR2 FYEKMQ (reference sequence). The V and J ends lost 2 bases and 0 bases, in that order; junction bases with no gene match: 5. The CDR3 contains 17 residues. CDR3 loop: CASSLMGQGSSYNEQFF. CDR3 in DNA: TGTGCCAGCAGCTTAATGGGACAGGGTAGCTCCTACAATGAGCAGTTCTTC. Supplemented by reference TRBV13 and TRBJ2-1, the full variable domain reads AAGVIQSPRHLIKEKRETATLKCYPIPRHDTVYWYQQGPGQDPQFLISFYEKMQSDKGSIPDRFSAQQFSDYHSELNMSSLELGDSALYFCASSLMGQGSSYNEQFFGPGTRLTVL.

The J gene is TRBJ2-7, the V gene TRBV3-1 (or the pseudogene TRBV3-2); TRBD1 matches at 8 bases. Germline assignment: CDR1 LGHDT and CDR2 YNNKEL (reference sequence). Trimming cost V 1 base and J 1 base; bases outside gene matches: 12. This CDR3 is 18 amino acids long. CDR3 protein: CASSQGTGKPEWSYEQYF. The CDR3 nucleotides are TGTGCCAGCAGCCAAGGGACAGGGAAGCCCGAGTGGTCCTACGAGCAGTACTTC.

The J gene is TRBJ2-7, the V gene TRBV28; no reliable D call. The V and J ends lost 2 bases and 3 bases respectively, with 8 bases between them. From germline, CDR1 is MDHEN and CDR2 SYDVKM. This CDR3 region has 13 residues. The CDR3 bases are TGTGCCAGCAGTTTACCCCCACTCTACGAGCAGTACTTC. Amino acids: CASSLPPLYEQYF.

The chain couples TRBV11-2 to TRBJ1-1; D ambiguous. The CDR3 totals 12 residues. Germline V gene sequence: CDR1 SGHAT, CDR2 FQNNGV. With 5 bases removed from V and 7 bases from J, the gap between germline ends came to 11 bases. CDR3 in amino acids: CASSLTGNEAFF. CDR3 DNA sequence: TGTGCCAGCAGCCTAACCGGGAATGAAGCTTTCTTT.

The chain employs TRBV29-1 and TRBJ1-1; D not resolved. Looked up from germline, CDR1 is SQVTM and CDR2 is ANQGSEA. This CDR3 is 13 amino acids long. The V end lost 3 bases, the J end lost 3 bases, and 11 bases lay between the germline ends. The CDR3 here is CSVDGGLDTEAFF. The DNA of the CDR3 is TGCAGCGTTGATGGAGGGTTGGACACTGAAGCTTTCTTT.

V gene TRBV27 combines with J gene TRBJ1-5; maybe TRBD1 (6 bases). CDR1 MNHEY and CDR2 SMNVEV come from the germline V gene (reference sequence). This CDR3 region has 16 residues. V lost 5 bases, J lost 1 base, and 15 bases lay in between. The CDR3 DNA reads TGTGCCAGCAGTCCAAGGGGTCAGGGGAGCAATCAGCCCCAGCATTTT. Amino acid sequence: CASSPRGQGSNQPQHF.

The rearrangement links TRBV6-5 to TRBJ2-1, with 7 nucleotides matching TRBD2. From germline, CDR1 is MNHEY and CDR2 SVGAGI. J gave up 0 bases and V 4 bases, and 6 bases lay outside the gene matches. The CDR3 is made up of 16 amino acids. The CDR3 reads CASSWRGRSSYNEQFF. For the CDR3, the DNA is TGTGCCAGCAGTTGGCGGGGGAGAAGCTCCTACAATGAGCAGTTCTTC.

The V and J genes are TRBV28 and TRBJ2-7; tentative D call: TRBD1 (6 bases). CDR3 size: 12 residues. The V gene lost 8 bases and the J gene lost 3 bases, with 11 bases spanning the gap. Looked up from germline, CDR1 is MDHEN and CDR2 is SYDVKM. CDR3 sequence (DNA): TGTGCCAGCGGGGGCAGCCTCTACGAGCAGTACTTC. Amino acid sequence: CASGGSLYEQYF. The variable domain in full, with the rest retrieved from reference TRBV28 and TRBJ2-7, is DVKVTQSSRYLVKRTGEKVFLECVQDMDHENMFWYRQDPGLGLRLIYFSYDVKMKEKGDIPEGYSVSREKKERFSLILESASTNQTSMYLCASGGSLYEQYFGPGTRLTVT.

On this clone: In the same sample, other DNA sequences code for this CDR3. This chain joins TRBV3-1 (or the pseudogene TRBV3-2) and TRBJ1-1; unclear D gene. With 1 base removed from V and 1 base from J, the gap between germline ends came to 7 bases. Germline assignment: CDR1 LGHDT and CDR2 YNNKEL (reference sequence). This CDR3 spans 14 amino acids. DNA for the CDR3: TGTGCCAGCAGCCAAGTGGCAGGGAACACTGAAGCTTTCTTT. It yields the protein CASSQVAGNTEAFF.

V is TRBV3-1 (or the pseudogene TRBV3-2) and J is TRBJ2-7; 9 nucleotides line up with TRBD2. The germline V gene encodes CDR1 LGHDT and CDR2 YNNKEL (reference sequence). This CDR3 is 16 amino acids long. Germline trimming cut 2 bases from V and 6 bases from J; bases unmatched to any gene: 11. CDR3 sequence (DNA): TGTGCCAGCAGCCAAATCACAGCGGGGGGCGTGGGCGAGCAGTACTTC. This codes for CASSQITAGGVGEQYF.

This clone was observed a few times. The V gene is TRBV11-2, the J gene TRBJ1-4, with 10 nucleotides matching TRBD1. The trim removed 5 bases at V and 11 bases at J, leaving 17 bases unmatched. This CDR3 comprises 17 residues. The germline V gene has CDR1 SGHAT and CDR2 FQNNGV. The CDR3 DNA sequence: TGTGCCAGCAGCGGCAAGGGGGTGGGGACAGGGGCTGGTAAACTGTTTTTT. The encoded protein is CASSGKGVGTGAGKLFF.

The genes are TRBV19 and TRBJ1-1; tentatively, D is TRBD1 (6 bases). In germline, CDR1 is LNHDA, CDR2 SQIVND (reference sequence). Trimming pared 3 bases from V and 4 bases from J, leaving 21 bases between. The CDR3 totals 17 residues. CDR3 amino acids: CASSIQTGLVFGTEAFF. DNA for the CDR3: TGTGCCAGTAGTATCCAAACAGGGTTAGTGTTCGGCACTGAAGCTTTCTTT.

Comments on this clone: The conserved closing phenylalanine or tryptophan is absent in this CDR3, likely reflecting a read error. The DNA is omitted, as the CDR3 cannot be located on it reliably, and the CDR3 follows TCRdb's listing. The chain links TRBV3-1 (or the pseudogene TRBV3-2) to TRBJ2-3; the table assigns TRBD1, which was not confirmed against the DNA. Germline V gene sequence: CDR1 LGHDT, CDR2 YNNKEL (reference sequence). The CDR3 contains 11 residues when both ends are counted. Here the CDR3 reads CASSQGTPRVL.